What follows are 3 T cell receptor beta chains derived from one specimen sequenced in a study of control samples from healthy donors and cancer patients. Sequenced by immunoSEQ multiplex PCR; TCRdb stores in-frame clones only, minus some. The sample includes 45,000 or so clones, under 95% of them seen just once. The sequencing input was PBMCs. These receptors all stem from a woman aged 35 to 49 with head and neck cancer.

This clone is a singleton in its sample. This chain joins TRBV3-1 (or the pseudogene TRBV3-2) and TRBJ1-1; the D gene is possibly TRBD1 (6 bases). V was pared by 5 bases and J by 1 base, with 17 bases between. The V gene's germline CDR1 is LGHDT and CDR2 YNNKEL (reference sequence). This CDR3 has 16 residues. The CDR3 DNA sequence: TGTGCCAGCAGCTCAACGGGACAAACTACGAACACTGAAGCTTTCTTT. Translated, it gives CASSSTGQTTNTEAFF.

With respect to this clone: A junction end diverges from the germline sequence, so it may reflect a read error. The V and J genes are TRBV18 and TRBJ2-3; no clear D gene. The germline V gene encodes CDR1 KGHSH and CDR2 LQKENI. This CDR3 comprises 12 residues. The CDR3 sequence is CASSPPTETQYF. The DNA for the CDR3 is TGTGCCAGCTCACCACCAACAGAAACGCAGTATTTT.

The chain combines TRBV6-6 with TRBJ1-3; D might be TRBD1 (5 bases). Germline CDR1 is MNHNY and CDR2 is SVGAGI (reference sequence). This CDR3 contains 14 residues. V was trimmed by 2 bases and J by 1 base, leaving 6 bases between them. In nucleotides, the CDR3 is TGTGCCAGCAGTTACGGGGGATCTGGAAACACCATATATTTT. It yields the protein CASSYGGSGNTIYF.